What follows describes a single T cell receptor (beta chain). Original methodology: Amplification from reference gene primers served as the basis for estimated nucleated cell counts. Method: immunoSEQ multiplex PCR; TCRdb's copy keeps in-frame clones and lacks some. That table supplies the V and J calls and clone size; D and trimming were determined from the DNA. The sample lists over 400,000 clones; about nine tenths were seen once. This sample was taken from a study of blood T cell repertoires in COVID-19. Looking at the study overall: The study drew acute and convalescent COVID-19 samples from the United States, Italy and Spain. PBMCs, B-cell-depleted T cells, or T cells were the source of the cDNA or gDNA that made up the material.

Germline assignment: CDR1 LGHNA and CDR2 YNFKEQ. The CDR3 spans 15 residues. The J segment lost 1 base and the V segment lost 0 bases, leaving 2 bases of the junction unmatched. The sequencing sample was made of peripheral blood. The TCR sequence derives from a woman aged 25 to 39 with active or convalescent COVID-19. V and J are TRBV4-2 and TRBJ1-1; 7 bases map to TRBD1. CDR3 DNA sequence: TGTGCCAGCAGCCAAGAAAGGACAGGGAACACTGAAGCTTTCTTT. Translating gives CASSQERTGNTEAFF.